A single sample gave rise to the 29 T cell receptor beta chains below, sequenced in a study of blood T cells in healthy people across ages. For the second PCR, which ran for 7 to 11 cycles, a sample-barcoded 5' primer and a J-beta primer mix were used. MiXCR, run by TCRdb on the 5' RACE reads, gives a single entry per CDR3 protein. The sample consists of approximately 1,700,000 distinct CDR3 sequences, 30% to 40% of them appearing once. Sequencing was performed on blood. The receptor source for this set is a human donor in good health.

This clonotype was picked up one time. The chain joins TRBV7-9 to TRBJ2-3; no clear D gene. With 1 base removed from V and 1 base from J, the gap between germline ends came to 9 bases. The CDR3 extends over 15 amino acids. Germline loops: CDR1 SEHNR, CDR2 FQNEAQ (reference sequence). As DNA, the CDR3 is TGTGCCAGCAGCTTAGGGCATTTCCGCACAGATACGCAGTATTTT. It yields the protein CASSLGHFRTDTQYF. The full variable domain, with the rest looked up from reference TRBV7-9 and TRBJ2-3, is DTGVSQNPRHKITKRGQNVTFRCDPISEHNRLYWYRQTLGQGPEFLTYFQNEAQLEKSRLLSDRFSAERPKGSFSTLEIQRTEQGDSAMYLCASSLGHFRTDTQYFGPGTRLTVL.

V gene TRBV4-3 combines with J gene TRBJ1-4; D not certain. The germline V and J ends were trimmed by 4 bases and 10 bases, with 19 bases remaining between them. The CDR3 spans 15 residues. Germline assignment: CDR1 LGHNA and CDR2 YSLEER. CDR3 amino acids: CASSPFQDRSSKLFF. CDR3 DNA: TGCGCCAGCAGCCCCTTCCAGGACCGGAGCTCAAAACTGTTTTTT.

The chain has TRBV28 and TRBJ2-2; 11 bases are shared with TRBD2. The trim removed 4 bases at V and 6 bases at J, leaving 10 bases unmatched. Germline V lookup: CDR1 MDHEN, CDR2 SYDVKM. The CDR3 is 17 residues long. For the CDR3, the DNA is TGTGCCAGCAGTTGGGCTAGCGGGGGGAGAGATTCCGGGGAGCTGTTTTTT. This translates into CASSWASGGRDSGELFF.

The chain links TRBV4-3 to TRBJ2-1; TRBD1 matches at 10 bases. J was trimmed by 9 bases and V by 8 bases; bases with no gene match: 10. Germline V lookup: CDR1 LGHNA, CDR2 YSLEER. This CDR3 has 14 residues. This CDR3 is CASGPGQGRGEQFF. In DNA form, the CDR3 reads TGCGCCAGCGGTCCGGGACAGGGGCGCGGTGAGCAGTTCTTC.

Only a few counts were recorded for this clonotype. This chain links TRBV20-1 with TRBJ2-4; D might be TRBD2 (5 bases). Germline CDR1 is DFQATT and CDR2 is SNEGSKA (reference sequence). The CDR3 length is 13 residues. V lost 6 bases and J lost 8, with 17 bases in between. Here the CDR3 reads CSAHNVRGDIQYF. CDR3 DNA sequence: TGCAGTGCCCACAACGTTCGGGGTGACATTCAGTACTTC.

This clonotype was observed a handful of times. V is TRBV29-1 and J is TRBJ2-4, with 7 positions matching TRBD1. V dropped 7 bases and J dropped 13; count of bases not matched to a gene: 13. Germline V gene lookup returns CDR1 SQVTM and CDR2 ANQGSEA. The CDR3 contains 12 residues. The CDR3 DNA reads TGCAGCGGTTATAGGGGGCTGGGGGAGCAGTACTTC. Protein: CSGYRGLGEQYF.

The V gene is TRBV12-3 or TRBV12-4, the J gene TRBJ1-2; no firm D call. V lost 6 bases to trimming and J lost 3 bases, with 5 bases between them. The CDR3 sequence is 11 residues long. Here the CDR3 DNA reads TGTGCCAGCAGGAGGTACTATGGCTACACCTTC. Protein: CASRRYYGYTF.

The chain has TRBV4-2 and TRBJ1-2; 9 positions agree with TRBD1. This CDR3 is 18 amino acids long. CDR1 LGHNA and CDR2 YNFKEQ come from the germline V gene. The junction had 14 bases not matched to a gene; V was cut back by 0 bases and J by 6 bases. The chain's CDR3 is CASSQDPYPGQGKDGYTF. The CDR3 DNA sequence: TGTGCCAGCAGCCAAGACCCTTATCCCGGACAGGGGAAAGATGGCTACACCTTC.

This clonotype was seen once. The genes are TRBV4-2 and TRBJ1-2, with a possible D match to TRBD1 (6 bases). The V and J ends lost 2 bases and 2 bases respectively, with 18 bases between them. CDR3 length: 17 amino acids. Germline V gene data show CDR1 as LGHNA and CDR2 as YNFKEQ. The CDR3 is CASSQKGQEGENYGYTF. The CDR3 DNA is TGTGCCAGCAGCCAAAAGGGGCAGGAGGGGGAAAACTATGGCTACACCTTC.

This clonotype was counted a few times. The rearrangement joins TRBV6-1 to TRBJ2-1, with 8 bases lining up with TRBD2. The J segment lost 4 bases and the V segment lost 6 bases, leaving 8 bases of the junction unmatched. Germline V lookup: CDR1 MNHNS, CDR2 SASEGT. There are 15 residues in the CDR3. The CDR3 nucleotides read TGTGCCAGCAGGCCAGCGGGGGACCGTTACAATGAGCAGTTCTTC. Protein sequence: CASRPAGDRYNEQFF.

This clonotype came up once. The rearrangement uses TRBV19 and TRBJ2-7; 7 positions agree with TRBD2. The CDR3 contains 13 residues. Trimming at V came to 5 bases and at J to 0 bases, leaving 1 base not matched to a gene. CDR1 and CDR2 from the germline V gene are LNHDA and SQIVND (reference sequence). This CDR3 is CASSREASYEQYF. In DNA form, the CDR3 reads TGTGCCAGTAGTCGGGAGGCCTCCTACGAGCAGTACTTC.

Only a few counts were recorded for this clonotype. V gene TRBV29-1 combines with J gene TRBJ2-1; TRBD2 agrees at 8 bases. The CDR3 consists of 17 residues. V lost 6 bases, J lost 6 bases, and 19 bases stayed unmatched. Germline V lookup: CDR1 SQVTM, CDR2 ANQGSEA. CDR3 region: CSVVGKFAGGALNEQFF. The CDR3, as DNA: TGCAGCGTCGTCGGAAAATTTGCCGGGGGGGCCCTCAATGAGCAGTTCTTC.

The chain couples TRBV29-1 to TRBJ2-1; D call uncertain. CDR1 is SQVTM and CDR2 is ANQGSEA in the germline V gene. This CDR3 has 11 amino acids. V lost 4 bases to trimming and J lost 10 bases, with 11 bases between them. The DNA for the CDR3 is TGCAGCGTTGTAAAGTCGGTCGAGCAGTTCTTC. Its translation is CSVVKSVEQFF.

V is TRBV20-1 and J is TRBJ2-4; possibly TRBD2 for D (6 bases). The J call may not be correct, given that the DNA end is closer to TRBJ2-5. The germline V gene encodes CDR1 DFQATT and CDR2 SNEGSKA (reference sequence). CDR3 length equals 13 residues. The CDR3, as DNA: TGCAGTGCTGGTACTCGGGCGGGGGAGACCCAGTACTTC. This translates into CSAGTRAGETQYF.

The rearrangement uses TRBV2 and TRBJ2-5; tentative D call: TRBD2 (5 bases). Germline CDR1 and CDR2: SNHLY and FYNNEI. This CDR3 is 16 amino acids long. The V and J ends lost 8 bases and 5 bases respectively, with 24 bases between them. The CDR3 here is CASRNTGFRIGETQYF. The CDR3 DNA reads as TGTGCCAGCCGAAACACGGGGTTCAGAATAGGGGAGACCCAGTACTTC.

This clonotype was found many times. The chain joins TRBV7-9 to TRBJ2-7; D call uncertain. From germline, CDR1 is SEHNR and CDR2 FQNEAQ (reference sequence). The ends were cut back, 6 bases at V and 2 bases at J, with 11 bases in the middle. The CDR3 has 13 amino acids. CDR3 sequence: CASSSPGTYEQYF. The CDR3 coding sequence is TGTGCCAGCAGTAGTCCAGGAACCTACGAGCAGTACTTC.

This clonotype was found a few times. The V call is TRBV4-2, the J call TRBJ2-5; D call uncertain. Trimming took 0 bases from V and 2 from J, leaving 10 bases between them. The CDR3 totals 15 residues. Germline V lookup: CDR1 LGHNA, CDR2 YNFKEQ. The CDR3 DNA sequence: TGTGCCAGCAGCCAAGAGGCGTCGAGGCAAGAGACCCAGTACTTC. Translated: CASSQEASRQETQYF.

In its sample, this clonotype was seen many times. This rearrangement joins TRBV20-1 to TRBJ2-1; 8 bases line up with TRBD2. The CDR3 is made up of 16 amino acids. Trimming at V came to 3 bases and at J to 4 bases, leaving 11 bases not matched to a gene. The germline gives CDR1 DFQATT, CDR2 SNEGSKA (reference sequence). CDR3 region: CSASSPSGTSYNEQFF. CDR3 bases: TGCAGTGCTAGTTCCCCATCCGGGACTAGTTACAATGAGCAGTTCTTC.

The chain recombines TRBV7-9 with TRBJ1-1, with a weak D call TRBD1 (6 bases). The CDR3 is 14 amino acids. Trimming removed 7 bases at V and 0 bases at J, with 12 bases between. Germline-derived CDR1 and CDR2 are SEHNR and FQNEAQ (reference sequence). CDR3 bases: TGTGCCAGCATATCACAGGGTATGAACACTGAAGCTTTCTTT. Translation: CASISQGMNTEAFF.

About this clonotype itself: The junction and the germline gene differ at one end; a read error may be behind it. V gene TRBV27 combines with J gene TRBJ2-7, with TRBD1 matching 8 bases. The CDR3 is 14 residues long. Looked up from germline, CDR1 is MNHEY and CDR2 is SMNVEV (reference sequence). This CDR3 reads CAGSPRQGHYEQYF. As DNA, the CDR3 is TGTGCCGGCAGTCCCCGACAGGGGCATTACGAGCAGTACTTC.

This clonotype was seen at least ten times. This chain uses TRBV29-1 with TRBJ1-2; D call uncertain. The germline V gene encodes CDR1 SQVTM and CDR2 ANQGSEA. The CDR3 spans 11 residues. V dropped 2 bases and J dropped 3 bases, with 4 bases sitting between them. The CDR3 spells CSVESHYGYTF. The CDR3 coding sequence is TGCAGCGTTGAATCCCACTATGGCTACACCTTC.

This chain joins TRBV20-1 and TRBJ2-6, with D possibly being TRBD1 (6 bases). Trimming took off 1 base at V and 4 bases at J, with 17 bases between the two ends. CDR3 length equals 17 residues. Germline CDR1 and CDR2: DFQATT and SNEGSKA (reference sequence). CDR3 DNA sequence: TGCAGTGCTAGAGCACAGGGTTGGGGAATAGGGGCCAACGTCCTGACTTTC. Residues: CSARAQGWGIGANVLTF.

The CDR3 reads CASSSQGRGVTGTQYF. CDR3 nucleotides: TGTGCCAGCAGTTCCCAGGGGCGGGGGGTGACTGGGACCCAGTACTTC. The chain combines TRBV28 with TRBJ2-5, with 8 positions matching TRBD2. Unmatched junction bases numbered 14, after V lost 4 bases and J lost 7 bases. Per the germline V gene, CDR1 is MDHEN and CDR2 is SYDVKM. There are 16 residues in the CDR3.

The chain is built from TRBV10-3 and TRBJ2-3; D call uncertain. The length of the CDR3 is 14 residues. V lost 6 bases and J 2 bases, leaving 12 bases between the germline ends. Germline loops: CDR1 ENHRY, CDR2 SYGVKD. The CDR3 loop is CAIRANTYTDTQYF. CDR3 nucleotide sequence: TGTGCCATCAGGGCCAACACCTACACAGATACGCAGTATTTT.

This clonotype was detected a few times. This chain connects TRBV28 to TRBJ2-7; D ambiguous. The V and J ends lost 6 bases and 1 base respectively, with 10 bases between them. CDR3 length: 13 amino acids. Germline V lookup: CDR1 MDHEN, CDR2 SYDVKM. As DNA, the CDR3 is TGTGCCAGCAGGATCGGACGGTCCTACGAGCAGTACTTC. This translates into CASRIGRSYEQYF.

The sample holds a few counts of this clonotype. The rearrangement links TRBV7-2 to TRBJ2-7, with D maybe TRBD2 (7 bases). The V end was cut by 4 bases, the J end by 3 bases, with 16 bases between. Germline-derived CDR1 and CDR2 are SGHTA and FQGNSA. CDR3 length: 15 residues. CDR3 loop: CASSSFGGGLYEQYF. DNA for the CDR3: TGTGCCAGCAGCTCCTTCGGCGGGGGCCTCTACGAGCAGTACTTC.

This clonotype was observed a few times. The CDR3 nucleotides are TGTGCCAGCAGATATAGCGGGGACATCACAGATACGCAGTATTTT. Translating gives CASRYSGDITDTQYF. This chain joins TRBV7-2 and TRBJ2-3, with 8 bases aligning to TRBD2. Losses at the gene ends were 6 bases for V and 2 bases for J; bases not matched to a gene: 7. The length of the CDR3 is 15 residues. CDR1 and CDR2 (germline): SGHTA, FQGNSA. Based on the CDR3 plus reference TRBV7-2 and TRBJ2-3, the full variable domain is GAGVSQSPSNKVTEKGKDVELRCDPISGHTALYWYRQSLGQGLEFLIYFQGNSAPDKSGLPSDRFSAERTGGSVSTLTIQRTQQEDSAVYLCASRYSGDITDTQYFGPGTRLTVL.

The rearrangement joins TRBV5-8 to TRBJ2-7; TRBD1 might be the D (6 bases). V was trimmed by 4 bases and J by 0 bases, leaving 11 bases between them. This CDR3 is built from 14 residues. CDR1 SGHTS and CDR2 YDEGEE come from the germline V gene. This CDR3 reads CASSNRVYSYEQYF. In nucleotides, the CDR3 is TGTGCCAGCAGCAACAGGGTTTACTCCTACGAGCAGTACTTC.

The chain is built from TRBV7-8 and TRBJ2-7, with D uncertain. Looked up from germline, CDR1 is SGHVS and CDR2 is FQNEAQ. Between the trimmed V and J ends, which lost 2 bases and 0 bases, there was a span of 14 bases. The CDR3 loop spans 16 amino acids. Here the CDR3 DNA reads TGTGCCAGCAGCTTAATGGCGGCACCTAGCTCCTACGAGCAGTACTTC. Encoded protein: CASSLMAAPSSYEQYF.